This record covers a single TCR beta chain. Its cognate antigen has yet to be identified. Nothing much larger sits one base from this clone, and base qualities are not available. Collaborating institutions collected whole blood in K2EDTA tubes following their own protocols. Collaborator samples were shipped for TCRbeta analysis as frozen whole blood, isolated PBMCs, or DNA extracted from either sample type. The sample is drawn from a study of blood T cell repertoires in COVID-19 (dated by TCRdb to about 2020). For the wider study: Samples covering the acute and convalescent phases of COVID-19 were provided by collaborators in the United States, Italy and Spain. The material from the prospective study consisted of cDNA or gDNA derived from T cells, B-cell-depleted T cells, or PBMCs. Subjects who had been exposed to COVID-19, were actively infected with it, or had recovered from it provided the deeply sampled blood TCRbeta repertoires that made up the dataset. The repertoires were made available in a free public database intended to serve as a resource for research on the immune response to SARS-CoV-2. Samples came from the ongoing ImmuneRACE study (first 160 participants) plus 1,254 subjects from 6 global collaborators. Nearly every sample came with metadata listing a de-identified subject ID, COVID-19 status, age in years and sex. Where HLA class I and class II types were available, the types were taken from metadata supplied by the sample provider, not from assay-based typing.

Here is what the overall study found, with its caveats: The amount of clinical and demographic metadata varied by source and participant and was provided uncurated.

TCRbeta CDR3 regions were amplified from genomic DNA by means of the immunoSEQ Assay, a bias-controlled multiplex PCR. From the authors' description of their analysis: The number of nucleated cells in each sample was estimated from the amplification of reference gene primers within the assay. Sequence reads were collapsed and filtered to measure the absolute abundance of every unique TCRbeta CDR3 rearrangement. For each sample, productive Simpson clonality was calculated as the square root of Simpson's diversity index over productive rearrangements. TCRdb mirrors the immuneACCESS table, restricted to in-frame sequences. Some clones are absent from its copies; in checked studies, under half trace to an unresolved V gene, and the reason for the others is unknown. That table furnishes V, J and clone size, whereas the DNA furnished D and trimming. The sample yields about 150,000 clones; more than 65% were counted once. Roughly 7.9% of the sample comes from the top ten.

The CDR3 sequence holds 14 residues, the cysteine and phenylalanine included. The retained sequence is limited to the CDR3, 42 bases, with the frame set at the first base. V and J are truncated by 7 bases and 8 bases respectively, leaving an intervening sequence of 18 bases. The germline V gene (reference sequence) gives CDR1 as LNHDA and CDR2 as SQIVND. Sequences were obtained from peripheral blood. The chain couples TRBV19 to TRBJ2-1, with a tentative D gene TRBD1 over 6 matching bases. The source is a woman in her 50s in a cohort sampled during active or convalescent COVID-19. The nucleotides are TGTGCCAGTACCCCGGCAGGGGCGCTTGATGAGCAGTTCTTC. It codes for CASTPAGALDEQFF.